A selection of T cell receptor beta chains follows, all from one sample in a study of Ad26.COV2.S vaccination and SARS-CoV-2 variants. Clones were sequenced by immunoSEQ multiplex PCR, and TCRdb holds only the in-frame ones, with some missing. The table lists around 340,000 clones, approximately 90% of them singletons. The sequencing here drew on peripheral blood, taken in a trial of Ad26.COV2.S vaccine versus placebo. These receptor sequences come from a person between 18 and 59 years old who received the Ad26.COV2.S COVID-19 vaccine or a placebo. Both conserved end residues are part of each CDR3. The D gene is left open where the match is weak. Size values are once, few and many counts, or a class for expanded clones, and some rows have none.

TRBD2,-,14,TRBJ2-5,TRBV30,TGTGCCTACTCGACATCTGGGGGGGGAGAGACCCAGTACTTC,CAYSTSGGGETQYF
-,-,17,TRBJ2-2,TRBV11-2,TGTGCCAGCAGCTTAGATTGGGGTCGATCGAACACCGGGGAGCTGTTTTTT,CASSLDWGRSNTGELFF
TRBD2,-,17,TRBJ2-5,TRBV10-3,TGTGCCATCAGTGATCCGACTAGCGGGGGGCTTAAAGAGACCCAGTACTTC,CAISDPTSGGLKETQYF
-,few,12,TRBJ2-7,TRBV7-9,TGTGCCAGCAGCTTAGTGGAGGACGAGCAGTACTTC,CASSLVEDEQYF
-,once,15,TRBJ2-1,TRBV10-1,TGCGCCAGCAGTGAGTCCGGGGGGCTCCGGAATGAGCAGTTCTTC,CASSESGGLRNEQFF
-,-,12,TRBJ1-1,TRBV5-1,TGCGCCAGCAGCTCTGACTCATTTGAAGCTTTCTTT,CASSSDSFEAFF
-,-,14,TRBJ2-2,TRBV5-1,TGCGCCAGCAGCTTGGGTGACAGTACCGGGGAGCTGTTTTTT,CASSLGDSTGELFF
-,-,16,TRBJ2-7,TRBV4-2,TGTGCCAGCAGCCAAGACCGAGGGGAGATGGCATACGAGCAGTACTTC,CASSQDRGEMAYEQYF
-,-,16,TRBJ1-6,TRBV28,TGTGCCAGCTCCCCTTTTGACAGCTCCTATAATTCACCCCTCCACTTT,CASSPFDSSYNSPLHF
-,-,13,TRBJ2-5,TRBV30,TGTGCCTGGAGTCAACAGCCCAGGGAGACCCAGTACTTC,CAWSQQPRETQYF
-,-,12,TRBJ2-1,TRBV24-1,TGTGCCACCAGTGATTTCAACAATGAGCAGTTCTTC,CATSDFNNEQFF
-,-,13,TRBJ1-1,TRBV11-2,TGTGCCAGCAGCTTAGAACCTAACACTGAAGCTTTCTTT,CASSLEPNTEAFF
-,-,14,TRBJ1-4,TRBV7-9,TGTGCCAGCAGCTTGGACATCGAGCATGAAAAACTGTTTTTT,CASSLDIEHEKLFF
TRBD1,-,18,TRBJ1-4,TRBV18,TGTGCCAGCTCAATTGTCCCGGGACAGCCAGGGGGTAATGAAAAACTGTTTTTT,CASSIVPGQPGGNEKLFF
-,-,11,TRBJ2-7,TRBV19,TGTGCCAGTAGTAGAGGATACGAGCAGTACTTC,CASSRGYEQYF
-,-,13,TRBJ2-3,TRBV12-3/TRBV12-4,TGTGCCAGCAGTTTATTCGGGCCACTTACGCAGTATTTT,CASSLFGPLTQYF
-,-,14,TRBJ1-2,TRBV19,TGTGCCAGTAGTATAGATGGGGACAACTATGGCTACACCTTC,CASSIDGDNYGYTF
-,-,15,TRBJ1-5,TRBV19,TGTGCCAGTAGTAACACCGGGGCCAACAATCAGCCCCAGCATTTT,CASSNTGANNQPQHF
TRBD2,-,18,TRBJ2-3,TRBV5-6,TGTGCCAGCAGCCCGGATCCTTTGGAGCGGGGGGCCGTAGATACGCAGTATTTT,CASSPDPLERGAVDTQYF